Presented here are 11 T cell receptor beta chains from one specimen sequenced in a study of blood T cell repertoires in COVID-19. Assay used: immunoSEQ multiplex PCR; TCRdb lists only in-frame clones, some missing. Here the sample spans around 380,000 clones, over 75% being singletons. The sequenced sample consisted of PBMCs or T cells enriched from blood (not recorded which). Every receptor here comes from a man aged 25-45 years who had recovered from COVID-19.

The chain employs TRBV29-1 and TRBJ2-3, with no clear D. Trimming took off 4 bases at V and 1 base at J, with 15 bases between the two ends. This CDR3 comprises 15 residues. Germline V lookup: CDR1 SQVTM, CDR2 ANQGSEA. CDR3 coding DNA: TGCAGCGTTGTGGATCATTCCCTAGGCACAGATACGCAGTATTTT. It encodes CSVVDHSLGTDTQYF.

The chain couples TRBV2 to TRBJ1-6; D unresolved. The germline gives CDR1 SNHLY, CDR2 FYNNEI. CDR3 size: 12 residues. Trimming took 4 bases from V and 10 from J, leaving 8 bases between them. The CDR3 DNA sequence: TGTGCCAGCAGTGCGCCTCAGTCACCCCTCCACTTT. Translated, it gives CASSAPQSPLHF.

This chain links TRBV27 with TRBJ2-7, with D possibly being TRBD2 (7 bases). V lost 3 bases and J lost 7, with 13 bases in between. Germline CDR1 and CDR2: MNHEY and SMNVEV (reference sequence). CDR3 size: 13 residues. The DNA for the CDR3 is TGTGCCAGCAGTTTCCCGGGGGGCCTTGAGCAGTACTTC. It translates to CASSFPGGLEQYF.

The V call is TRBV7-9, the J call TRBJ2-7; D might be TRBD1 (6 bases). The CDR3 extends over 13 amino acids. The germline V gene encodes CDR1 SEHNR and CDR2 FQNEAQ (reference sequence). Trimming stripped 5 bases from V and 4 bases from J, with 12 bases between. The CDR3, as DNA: TGTGCCAGCAGCCTTACAGGGAATTACGAGCAGTACTTC. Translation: CASSLTGNYEQYF.

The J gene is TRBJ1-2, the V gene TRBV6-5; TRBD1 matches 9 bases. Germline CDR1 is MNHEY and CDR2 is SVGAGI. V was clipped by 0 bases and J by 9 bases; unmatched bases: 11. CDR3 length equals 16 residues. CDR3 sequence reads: CASSYSEFGTGQSYTF. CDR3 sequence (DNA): TGTGCCAGCAGTTACTCGGAATTCGGGACAGGGCAAAGCTACACCTTC.

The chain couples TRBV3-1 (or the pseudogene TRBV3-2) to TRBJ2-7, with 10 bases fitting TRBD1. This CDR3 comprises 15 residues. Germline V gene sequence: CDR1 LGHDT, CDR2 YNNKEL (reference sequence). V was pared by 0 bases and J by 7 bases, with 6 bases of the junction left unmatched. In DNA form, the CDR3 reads TGTGCCAGCAGCCAAGATAGGACAGGGGGACGGGAGCAGTACTTC. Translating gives CASSQDRTGGREQYF.

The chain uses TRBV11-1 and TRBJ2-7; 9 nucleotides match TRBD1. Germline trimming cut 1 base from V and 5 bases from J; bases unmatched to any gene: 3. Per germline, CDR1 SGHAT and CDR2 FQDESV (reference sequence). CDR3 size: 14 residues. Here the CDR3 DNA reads TGTGCCAGCAGCTTAGACAGGGGGCCCCACGAGCAGTACTTC. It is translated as CASSLDRGPHEQYF.

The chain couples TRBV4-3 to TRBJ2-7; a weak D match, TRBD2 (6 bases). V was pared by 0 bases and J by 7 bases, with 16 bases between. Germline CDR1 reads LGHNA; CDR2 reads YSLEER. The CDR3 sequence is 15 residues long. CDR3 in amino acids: CASSQDRLPGGEQYF. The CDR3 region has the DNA TGCGCCAGCAGCCAAGACCGGTTGCCTGGGGGGGAGCAGTACTTC.

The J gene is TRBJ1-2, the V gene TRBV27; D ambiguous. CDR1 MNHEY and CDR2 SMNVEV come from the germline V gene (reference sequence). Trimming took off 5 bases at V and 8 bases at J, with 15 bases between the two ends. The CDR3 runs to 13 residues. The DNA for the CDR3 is TGTGCCAGCAGTCCTTTACTGGTCGGGGGCTACACCTTC. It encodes CASSPLLVGGYTF.

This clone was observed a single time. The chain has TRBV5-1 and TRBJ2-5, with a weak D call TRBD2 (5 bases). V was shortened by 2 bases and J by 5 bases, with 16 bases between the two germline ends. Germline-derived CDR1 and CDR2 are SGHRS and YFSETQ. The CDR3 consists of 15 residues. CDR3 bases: TGCGCCAGCAGCTTACCGACCGGGATAGGGGAGACCCAGTACTTC. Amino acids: CASSLPTGIGETQYF.

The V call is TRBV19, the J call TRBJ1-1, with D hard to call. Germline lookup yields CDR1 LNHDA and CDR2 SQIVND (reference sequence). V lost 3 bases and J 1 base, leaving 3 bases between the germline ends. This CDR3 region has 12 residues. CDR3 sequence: CASSIQNTEAFF. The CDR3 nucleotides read TGTGCCAGTAGTATCCAGAACACTGAAGCTTTCTTT.